Listed below are T cell receptor beta chains from one sample, sequenced in a study of immune evolution from preneoplasia to lung adenocarcinoma. Clones were read by immunoSEQ multiplex PCR, and TCRdb kept only the in-frame ones, dropping some. Among 6,000 to 7,500 clones listed, roughly 77% were seen once. The sequenced material came from FFPE minimally invasive lung adenocarcinoma tissue. Source of these receptors: a person aged 70 to 79 with lung adenocarcinoma. CDR3s include the opening cysteine and the closing phenylalanine or tryptophan. Each record gives: D gene, CDR3 length, J gene, clone size, V gene, CDR3 protein, CDR3 DNA. A D gene is named only where the DNA matches it firmly. Size is stated for part of the rows, as once, few or many counts, or as a class when the clone is expanded.

NA,18,TRBJ2-1,NA,TRBV9,CASSVAPIRGSGANEQFF,TGTGCCAGCAGCGTGGCTCCAATCCGGGGCTCTGGGGCCAATGAGCAGTTCTTC
TRBD1,15,TRBJ2-3,NA,TRBV9,CASSVATGGRDTQYF,TGTGCCAGCAGCGTAGCGACAGGGGGTAGAGATACGCAGTATTTT
NA,16,TRBJ1-3,NA,TRBV2,CASSEMVHSSGNTIYF,TGTGCCAGCAGTGAAATGGTCCATAGCTCTGGAAACACCATATATTTT
NA,14,TRBJ1-5,NA,TRBV6-7,CASNARQANQPQHF,TGTGCCAGCAACGCCCGACAGGCGAATCAGCCCCAGCATTTT
TRBD2,15,TRBJ2-3,NA,TRBV6-4,CASSDGGGDTDTQYF,TGTGCCAGCAGTGACGGGGGAGGGGACACAGATACGCAGTATTTT
TRBD2,15,TRBJ2-5,NA,TRBV14,CASSQRTSPPGTQYF,TGTGCCAGCAGCCAAAGGACTAGTCCCCCGGGGACCCAGTACTTC
TRBD1,14,TRBJ2-7,NA,TRBV15,CATLPGTGGHEQYF,TGTGCCACCCTTCCCGGGACAGGGGGCCACGAGCAGTACTTC
TRBD1,14,TRBJ2-7,NA,TRBV6-1,CASALDRGSYEQYF,TGTGCCAGTGCGCTAGACAGGGGGTCCTACGAGCAGTACTTC
NA,12,TRBJ2-5,NA,TRBV29-1,CSVQEPQETQYF,TGCAGCGTTCAGGAACCCCAAGAGACCCAGTACTTC
NA,13,TRBJ2-5,NA,TRBV5-1,CASSLATSGAQYF,TGCGCCAGCAGCTTGGCCACCTCCGGGGCCCAGTACTTC
NA,17,TRBJ1-3,few,TRBV5-4,CASSLTRQAGSGNTIYF,TGTGCCAGCAGCTTGACCCGACAGGCCGGCTCTGGAAACACCATATATTTT
TRBD1,15,TRBJ2-1,once,TRBV6-5,CASSYGTGGTNEQFF,TGTGCCAGCAGTTACGGGACAGGGGGCACCAATGAGCAGTTCTTC
TRBD1,15,TRBJ2-5,NA,TRBV11-2,CASSFQGGQGETQYF,TGTGCCAGCAGCTTTCAAGGGGGCCAAGGAGAGACCCAGTACTTC
TRBD2,17,TRBJ2-3,NA,TRBV27,CASSSYSGGVLTDTQYF,TGTGCCAGCAGTTCCTATAGCGGGGGGGTTCTCACAGATACGCAGTATTTT
NA,13,TRBJ2-2,NA,TRBV11-3,CASSLNSFGELFF,TGTGCCAGCAGCTTGAACAGTTTCGGGGAGCTGTTTTTT
NA,12,TRBJ1-5,NA,TRBV25-1,CASWDGVGPQHF,TGTGCCAGCTGGGACGGGGTCGGGCCCCAGCATTTT
TRBD1,15,TRBJ1-2,NA,TRBV7-9,CASSARQGTSFGYTF,TGTGCCAGCAGCGCACGACAGGGGACCAGTTTTGGCTACACCTTC
NA,12,TRBJ1-2,NA,TRBV5-6,CASTQTGYGYTF,TGTGCCAGCACGCAAACAGGTTATGGCTACACCTTC
TRBD1,15,TRBJ1-4,NA,TRBV9,CASSTLGQWNEKLFF,TGTGCCAGCAGCACCTTGGGACAGTGGAATGAAAAACTGTTTTTT
NA,12,TRBJ2-5,once,TRBV28,CASLGERETQYF,TGTGCCAGCCTCGGCGAGCGGGAGACCCAGTACTTC
NA,12,TRBJ2-3,NA,TRBV5-1,CASRASTDTQYF,TGCGCCAGCAGGGCCAGCACAGATACGCAGTATTTT
NA,13,TRBJ1-1,NA,TRBV7-8,CASSTKRGAEAFF,TGTGCCAGCAGCACTAAAAGGGGGGCTGAAGCTTTCTTT
NA,14,TRBJ1-1,NA,TRBV18,CASSPLPSGTEAFF,TGTGCCAGCTCACCTCTCCCCTCGGGCACTGAAGCTTTCTTT
TRBD1,15,TRBJ1-5,few,TRBV6-5,CASSYRDRSNQPQHF,TGTGCCAGCAGTTACCGGGACAGATCCAATCAGCCCCAGCATTTT
TRBD1,15,TRBJ1-6,NA,TRBV27,CASSSGDSYNSPLHF,TGTGCCAGCAGTTCTGGGGACAGCTATAATTCACCCCTCCACTTT
NA,16,TRBJ2-5,NA,TRBV28,CASSFRQGGYQETQYF,TGTGCCAGCAGTTTCAGACAAGGAGGGTACCAAGAGACCCAGTACTTC
TRBD2,17,TRBJ2-7,NA,TRBV7-2,CASQAGILAGGPPRAYF,TGTGCCAGTCAAGCGGGGATATTAGCGGGAGGCCCCCCGAGGGCGTACTTC
NA,13,TRBJ2-7,NA,TRBV6-9,CASSYYGPYEQYF,TGTGCCAGCAGTTACTACGGCCCCTACGAGCAGTACTTC
NA,16,TRBJ1-4,NA,TRBV7-9,CASSNIIQGSVEKLFF,TGTGCCAGCAGCAATATAATACAGGGTAGTGTTGAAAAACTGTTTTTT
NA,11,TRBJ2-7,NA,TRBV29-1,CSASTDYEQYF,TGCAGCGCTTCGACAGACTACGAGCAGTACTTC
TRBD1,15,TRBJ1-1,few,TRBV6-6,CASSRTGAANTEAFF,TGTGCCAGCAGTCGGACAGGCGCGGCGAACACTGAAGCTTTCTTT
NA,13,TRBJ1-4,NA,TRBV30,CASTGTNNEKLFF,TGTGCCTCGACAGGAACTAATAATGAAAAACTGTTTTTT
NA,16,TRBJ2-5,NA,TRBV12-5,CASGLGQGRRPSAQYF,TGTGCTAGTGGTTTGGGGCAGGGAAGGAGACCTTCGGCCCAGTACTTC
NA,13,TRBJ1-1,few,TRBV19,CASSLSRSTEAFF,TGTGCCAGTAGTTTGAGCCGTTCCACTGAAGCTTTCTTT
NA,16,TRBJ2-7,NA,TRBV27,CASSLKAGESSYEQYF,TGTGCCAGCAGTTTAAAAGCCGGCGAGAGCTCCTACGAGCAGTACTTC
NA,12,TRBJ1-1,NA,TRBV6-5,CASGGVNTEAFF,TGTGCCAGCGGAGGGGTGAACACTGAAGCTTTCTTT
NA,16,TRBJ2-3,NA,TRBV6-6,CASSYSTAASTDTQYF,TGTGCCAGCAGTTACTCGACAGCCGCTAGCACAGATACGCAGTATTTT
NA,19,TRBJ2-6,NA,TRBV19,CASSIGAGGGLSGANVLTF,TGTGCCAGTAGTATAGGTGCCGGCGGGGGCCTCTCTGGGGCCAACGTCCTGACTTTC
NA,14,TRBJ2-1,NA,TRBV4-2,CASSQETGTDEQFF,TGTGCCAGCAGCCAAGAAACGGGGACGGATGAGCAGTTCTTC
NA,13,TRBJ1-5,NA,TRBV19,CASSIGVNQPQHF,TGTGCCAGTAGTATTGGGGTCAATCAGCCCCAGCATTTT
TRBD1,15,TRBJ2-3,NA,TRBV11-2,CASSLGQGVEPTQYF,TGTGCCAGCAGCCTGGGACAGGGGGTTGAGCCTACGCAGTATTTT
NA,15,TRBJ1-5,NA,TRBV6-5,CASTPGGGWNQPQHF,TGTGCCAGCACCCCCGGTGGCGGGTGGAATCAGCCCCAGCATTTT
TRBD2,15,TRBJ2-7,NA,TRBV28,CASSTTSGVSYEQYF,TGTGCCAGCAGTACGACTAGCGGGGTTTCCTACGAGCAGTACTTC